The 26 T cell receptor beta chains presented below share a single source sample, sequenced in a study of blood T cell repertoires in COVID-19. The repertoire was sequenced with immunoSEQ multiplex PCR; TCRdb's copy has only in-frame clones and lacks some. The sample shows around 150,000 clones, about 82% of them seen only once. The sample comprised peripheral blood. All receptors come from a woman older than 75 with active or convalescent COVID-19.

The table lists this clone with a count of one. V and J are TRBV19 and TRBJ1-1; D is perhaps TRBD1 (6 bases). The ends were cut back, 3 bases at V and 0 bases at J, with 11 bases in the middle. This CDR3 has 15 amino acids. Germline CDR1 LNHDA, CDR2 SQIVND (reference sequence). CDR3 DNA: TGTGCCAGTAGTATCGCCCCAGGGGTGAACACTGAAGCTTTCTTT. This codes for CASSIAPGVNTEAFF.

The sample holds a few counts of this clone. The chain employs TRBV6-2 or TRBV6-3 and TRBJ2-1, with 9 bases lining up with TRBD1. CDR1 is MNHEY, CDR2 SVGEGT, per germline. V trimming: 6 bases; J trimming: 6 bases; junction bases outside the gene matches: 15. The CDR3 spans 17 residues. The DNA for the CDR3 is TGTGCCAGCAGCCCAATCCCCGGGACAGGGATTTTCAATGAGCAGTTCTTC. It codes for CASSPIPGTGIFNEQFF.

The J gene is TRBJ1-2, the V gene TRBV6-2 or TRBV6-3; D is undetermined. V was cut by 6 bases and J by 8 bases, with 28 bases left in between. The CDR3 totals 17 residues. CDR1 is MNHEY, CDR2 SVGEGT, per germline. The CDR3 nucleotides are TGTGCCAGCAGCTCGACTCGGCCTGAGCTCTCGGAGCGGGGCTACACCTTC. Encoded protein: CASSSTRPELSERGYTF.

CDR3 coding DNA: TGTGCCAGCAGCTTTAGCGGAGATACGCAGTATTTT. It is translated as CASSFSGDTQYF. V gene TRBV7-2 combines with J gene TRBJ2-3; tentatively, D is TRBD2 (6 bases). Germline CDR1 SGHTA, CDR2 FQGNSA. The CDR3 length is 12 residues. Between the trimmed V and J ends, which lost 3 bases and 5 bases, there was a span of 6 bases.

This sequence joins TRBV9 and TRBJ2-1; tentatively, D is TRBD1 (6 bases). V lost 5 bases, J lost 5 bases, and 17 bases lay in between. Looked up from germline, CDR1 is SGDLS and CDR2 is YYNGEE. The CDR3 totals 15 residues. The CDR3 nucleotides are TGTGCCAGCAGTCTTACCACTCAGGGGAACAATGAGCAGTTCTTC. Its translation: CASSLTTQGNNEQFF.

This clone appeared once. The chain recombines TRBV30 with TRBJ2-6; D gene ambiguous. The CDR3 consists of 15 residues. V dropped 2 bases and J dropped 2 bases, with 10 bases sitting between them. From germline, CDR1 is GTSNPN and CDR2 SVGIG (reference sequence). The CDR3 reads CAWSSISPGANVLTF. The CDR3 DNA is TGTGCCTGGAGTTCTATAAGTCCTGGGGCCAACGTCCTGACTTTC.

The V gene is TRBV6-6, the J gene TRBJ1-4; D is uncertain. Per the germline V gene, CDR1 is MNHNY and CDR2 is SVGAGI (reference sequence). Trimming cost V 6 bases and J 7 bases, with 18 bases left between them. The CDR3 loop spans 15 amino acids. The CDR3 DNA reads TGTGCCAGCAGAACCCCGGGAGTTGAGGGTGAAAAACTGTTTTTT. Its protein product is CASRTPGVEGEKLFF.

V and J are TRBV7-9 and TRBJ2-7; 8 bases match TRBD1. Germline lookup yields CDR1 SEHNR and CDR2 FQNEAQ (reference sequence). After removal of 7 bases from V and 6 bases from J, the junction contained 5 bases not matched to a gene. This CDR3 has 12 amino acids. The CDR3 sequence: CASKAGGGEQYF. CDR3 in DNA: TGTGCCAGCAAGGCAGGGGGCGGCGAGCAGTACTTC.

This chain uses TRBV29-1 with TRBJ1-1, with D unclear. Germline-derived CDR1 and CDR2 are SQVTM and ANQGSEA. The V gene lost 3 bases and the J gene lost 5 bases, with 10 bases spanning the gap. The CDR3 covers 12 residues. The CDR3, as DNA: TGCAGCGTTGATCCGGGTAGGACTGAAGCTTTCTTT. Translating it yields CSVDPGRTEAFF.

This clone was found once. The genes are TRBV14 and TRBJ2-7; TRBD1 aligns across 8 bases. Germline values: CDR1 SGHDN, CDR2 FVKESK. The CDR3 is 14 residues long. With V trimmed by 1 base and J by 5 bases, 4 bases remained unmatched. The CDR3 DNA reads TGTGCCAGCAGCCAAGGGACAGGGTTTAACGAGCAGTACTTC. Translating gives CASSQGTGFNEQYF.

The CDR3 spells CASSTRGGSETQYF. In DNA, the CDR3 is TGTGCCAGCAGCACCCGGGGAGGGTCAGAGACCCAGTACTTC. The chain uses TRBV5-5 and TRBJ2-5; 7 positions agree with TRBD2. The V gene's germline CDR1 is SGHKS and CDR2 YYEKEE (reference sequence). The CDR3 runs to 14 residues. The trim removed 4 bases at V and 4 bases at J, leaving 7 bases unmatched.

For this clone: Given a much more abundant clone one base away, this may be a read error. This chain uses TRBV11-2 with TRBJ2-7; TRBD1 agrees at 8 bases. V shed 5 bases, J shed 5 bases, and the junction held 2 bases outside the gene matches. This CDR3 region has 12 residues. Per the germline V gene, CDR1 is SGHAT and CDR2 is FQNNGV. CDR3 region: CASSPTGDEQYF. The CDR3 DNA sequence: TGTGCCAGCAGCCCGACAGGGGACGAGCAGTACTTC.

The DNA for the CDR3 is TGTGCCAGCAGCCCCGCAGGGGGCGTTGAAAAACTGTTTTTT. Translated: CASSPAGGVEKLFF. The chain employs TRBV28 and TRBJ1-4, with TRBD1 matching over 8 bases. This CDR3 has 14 residues. The J segment lost 7 bases and the V segment lost 6 bases, leaving 7 bases of the junction unmatched. The germline CDR1 and CDR2 sequences are MDHEN and SYDVKM.

The sample holds a few counts of this clone. The rearrangement uses TRBV5-6 and TRBJ2-1, with 8 bases lining up with TRBD1. V lost 3 bases to trimming and J lost 4 bases; unmatched junction nucleotides: 9. Germline CDR1 SGHDT, CDR2 YYEEEE. CDR3 size: 16 residues. CDR3 nucleotide sequence: TGTGCCAGCAGCTCGTGGACAGGGACGGCGTACAATGAGCAGTTCTTC. Translation gives CASSSWTGTAYNEQFF.

V gene TRBV2 combines with J gene TRBJ1-2; 8 bases match TRBD1. From germline, CDR1 is SNHLY and CDR2 FYNNEI. This CDR3 contains 15 residues. Trimming at V came to 7 bases and at J to 2 bases, leaving 9 bases not matched to a gene. CDR3 sequence: CASNQQGVGNYGYTF. The CDR3 DNA follows: TGTGCCAGCAACCAACAGGGGGTGGGGAACTATGGCTACACCTTC.

V is TRBV6-5 and J is TRBJ1-1, with D uncertain. CDR3 length: 14 amino acids. Trimming pared 1 base from V and 4 bases from J, leaving 10 bases between. Looked up from germline, CDR1 is MNHEY and CDR2 is SVGAGI. The DNA for the CDR3 is TGTGCCAGCAGTTACTTACGGGAGGGCACTGAAGCTTTCTTT. Translated: CASSYLREGTEAFF.

The chain links TRBV18 to TRBJ1-5; D possibly corresponds to TRBD1 (5 bases). V lost 3 bases, J lost 2 bases, and 11 bases lay in between. The CDR3 is 15 residues long. Germline CDR1 KGHSH, CDR2 LQKENI. The chain's CDR3 is CASSPYQGGNQPQHF. Written as DNA, the CDR3 is TGTGCCAGCTCACCCTATCAGGGTGGCAATCAGCCCCAGCATTTT.

The chain employs TRBV4-2 and TRBJ1-6, with D possibly TRBD1 on 5 matching bases. There are 17 residues in the CDR3. Trimming took 4 bases from V and 9 from J, leaving 22 bases between them. The germline V gene has CDR1 LGHNA and CDR2 YNFKEQ. CDR3 in amino acids: CASSPTRVSGTSSPLHF. In DNA form, the CDR3 reads TGTGCCAGCAGCCCGACAAGGGTATCTGGGACTAGTTCACCCCTCCACTTT.

The chain joins TRBV6-5 to TRBJ1-3; D not certain. Per the germline V gene, CDR1 is MNHEY and CDR2 is SVGAGI. The CDR3 is 15 amino acids. V was cut by 5 bases and J by 3 bases, with 14 bases left in between. CDR3 DNA sequence: TGTGCCAGCAGTCCAACGGGGTCCCGTGGAAACACCATATATTTT. Protein: CASSPTGSRGNTIYF.

This chain uses TRBV12-5 with TRBJ1-5; D is unclear. Germline V gene data show CDR1 as LGHNT and CDR2 as FRNRAP. The CDR3 consists of 16 residues. V was shortened by 1 base and J by 5 bases, with 15 bases between the two germline ends. This CDR3 is CASGLELQSGYQPQHF. The CDR3 DNA is TGTGCTAGTGGTTTGGAATTACAGTCGGGGTATCAGCCCCAGCATTTT.

The chain combines TRBV5-1 with TRBJ2-1; 9 nucleotides line up with TRBD1. Germline V gene data show CDR1 as SGHRS and CDR2 as YFSETQ. The CDR3 runs 16 residues. After removal of 0 bases from V and 3 bases from J, the junction contained 4 bases not matched to a gene. Here the CDR3 DNA reads TGCGCCAGCAGCTTGGCTCCGGGACAGGGCTACAATGAGCAGTTCTTC. Its protein is CASSLAPGQGYNEQFF.

This clone was seen a few times. V is TRBV28 and J is TRBJ1-4, with D possibly TRBD1 on 5 matching bases. The CDR3 contains 13 residues. Germline values: CDR1 MDHEN, CDR2 SYDVKM. Deletions cut 8 bases from V and 4 bases from J, with 11 bases between. The CDR3 region is CASRGGLNEKLFF. DNA of the CDR3: TGTGCCAGCCGGGGGGGTCTTAATGAAAAACTGTTTTTT.

The rearrangement links TRBV29-1 to TRBJ1-5; D is perhaps TRBD1 (5 bases). V lost 4 bases and J 2 bases, leaving 12 bases between the germline ends. CDR1 and CDR2 from the germline V gene are SQVTM and ANQGSEA. This CDR3 spans 14 amino acids. CDR3 sequence reads: CSVAGGGGNQPQHF. For the CDR3, the DNA is TGCAGCGTTGCGGGGGGAGGCGGCAATCAGCCCCAGCATTTT.

The CDR3 reads CASSPDRGNQPQHF. The CDR3 DNA is TGCGCCAGCAGCCCCGACAGGGGCAATCAGCCCCAGCATTTT. The chain has TRBV5-1 and TRBJ1-5; TRBD1 aligns across 7 bases. V dropped 4 bases and J dropped 2; count of bases not matched to a gene: 3. The germline V gene encodes CDR1 SGHRS and CDR2 YFSETQ. The length of the CDR3 is 14 residues.

The chain couples TRBV3-1 (or the pseudogene TRBV3-2) to TRBJ1-1; 11 nucleotides match TRBD1. The CDR3 covers 15 residues. The germline CDR1 and CDR2 sequences are LGHDT and YNNKEL (reference sequence). The ends lost 5 bases at V and 6 bases at J; junction bases unmatched: 8. The CDR3 reads CASSTRDRGTPEAFF. CDR3 in DNA: TGTGCCAGCAGCACTCGGGACAGGGGGACGCCTGAAGCTTTCTTT.

V and J are TRBV12-3 or TRBV12-4 and TRBJ1-2; D perhaps matches TRBD1 (5 bases). Trimming removed 8 bases at V and 8 bases at J, with 12 bases between. The CDR3 loop spans 11 amino acids. Here the CDR3 reads CASSRGGGYTF. DNA of the CDR3: TGTGCCAGCTCACGTGGGGGGGGCTACACCTTC.